This TCR beta chain was captured by sequencing in a study of blood T cell repertoires in COVID-19. About the research overall: Sources were T cells, B-cell-depleted T cells, or PBMCs; the material itself was cDNA or gDNA.

The V and J ends lost 0 bases and 5 bases respectively, with 7 bases between them. The CDR3 has 13 residues. In germline, CDR1 is MRHNA, CDR2 SNTAGT. The Seattle site enrolled patients during active infection and followed them longitudinally. Source study methods: Nucleated cell number was recorded as an estimate derived from reference gene primer amplification. TCRdb's copy holds only in-frame clones and misses some; the assay was immunoSEQ multiplex PCR. V, J and clone size reflect that table, while D and trimming were determined from the DNA. The sample holds approximately 53,000 clones, approximately 90% seen once. This clone showed up many times.

V gene TRBV6-4 combines with J gene TRBJ2-5; perhaps TRBD2 as D (5 bases). The TCR sequence derives from a woman aged 80 or over with COVID-19, enrolled during active disease. Sequencing was performed on peripheral blood. As DNA, the CDR3 is TGTGCCAGCAGTGACTCGGACTCCGAGACCCAGTACTTC. It translates to CASSDSDSETQYF.